Detailed here is one TCR beta chain. This sample stems from a study of blood T cell repertoires in COVID-19. Study-level information: Acute and convalescent COVID-19 samples came from the United States, Italy and Spain. Nucleic acid was either cDNA or gDNA, and it came from T cells, B-cell-depleted T cells, or PBMCs.

CDR1 MNHEY and CDR2 SMNVEV come from the germline V gene (reference sequence). The CDR3 runs 17 residues. V was trimmed by 7 bases and J by 2 bases, leaving 23 bases between them. Cohort allocation depended upon clinical history that participants reported. Per the original data handling: Scientists estimated how many nucleated cells there were by amplifying reference gene primers. Clones were read by immunoSEQ multiplex PCR, and TCRdb kept only the in-frame ones, dropping some. V and J calls and clone size follow that table, whereas D and trimming were derived from the DNA. Here the sample spans about 200,000 clones, roughly 86% being singletons.

The specimen sequenced was PBMCs or T cells enriched from blood (not recorded which). This TCR derives from a woman aged 30 to 39 with acute COVID-19. This chain links TRBV27 with TRBJ1-1, with D tentatively TRBD1 (5 bases). CDR3 nucleotides: TGTGCCAGCACCATGATTAGGCCAGGGCTATTTAACACTGAAGCTTTCTTT. Translated: CASTMIRPGLFNTEAFF.